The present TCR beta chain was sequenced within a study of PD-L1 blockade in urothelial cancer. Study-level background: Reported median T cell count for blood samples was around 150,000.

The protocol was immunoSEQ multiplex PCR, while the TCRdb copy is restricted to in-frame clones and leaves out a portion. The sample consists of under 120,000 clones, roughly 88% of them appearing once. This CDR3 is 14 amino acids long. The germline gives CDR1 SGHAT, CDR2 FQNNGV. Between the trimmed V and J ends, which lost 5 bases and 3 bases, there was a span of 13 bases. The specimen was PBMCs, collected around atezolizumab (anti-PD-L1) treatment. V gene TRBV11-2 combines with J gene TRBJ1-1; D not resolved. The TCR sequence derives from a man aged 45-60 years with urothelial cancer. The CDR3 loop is CASSIAGRDTEAFF. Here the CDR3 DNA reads TGTGCCAGCAGCATTGCCGGGAGAGACACTGAAGCTTTCTTT.